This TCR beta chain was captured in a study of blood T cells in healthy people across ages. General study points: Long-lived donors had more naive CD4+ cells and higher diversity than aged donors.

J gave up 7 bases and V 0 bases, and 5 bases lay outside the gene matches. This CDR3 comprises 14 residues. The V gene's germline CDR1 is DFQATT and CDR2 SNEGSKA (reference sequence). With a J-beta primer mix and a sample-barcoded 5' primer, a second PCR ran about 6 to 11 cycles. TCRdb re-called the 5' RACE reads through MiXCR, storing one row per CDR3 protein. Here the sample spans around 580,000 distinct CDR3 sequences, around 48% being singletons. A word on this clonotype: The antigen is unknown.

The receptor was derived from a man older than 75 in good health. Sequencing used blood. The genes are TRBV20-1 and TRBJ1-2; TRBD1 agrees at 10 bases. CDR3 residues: CSARDEDRGFGYTF. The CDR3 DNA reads TGCAGTGCTAGAGATGAGGACAGGGGGTTTGGCTACACCTTC.